This TCR beta chain stems from a study of cytomegalovirus exposure and HLA in healthy donors. General study results and limits: In a later analysis, CMV-associated beta chains were mostly HLA-associated, it appeared.

A multiplex PCR was run with 60 Vbeta primers and 13 Jbeta primers. Assay used: immunoSEQ multiplex PCR; TCRdb lists only in-frame clones, some missing. This table holds 130,000 or so clones, over 75% found once. In regard to this clone: Its antigen is undetermined.

The clonotype was recovered from a woman in her thirties or forties in good health and CMV-seronegative. Sequencing used PBMCs.

The CDR3 protein is CASSPDRVSSGNTIYF. The DNA of the CDR3 is TGTGCCAGCAGCCCCGACAGGGTGAGCTCTGGAAACACCATATATTTT. The chain recombines TRBV2 with TRBJ1-3; 7 bases are a match to TRBD1. The CDR3 is 16 residues long. The V segment lost 6 bases and the J segment 0 bases; nucleotides outside the gene matches: 8. CDR1 SNHLY and CDR2 FYNNEI come from the germline V gene.